The 2 T cell receptor beta chains presented below share a single source sample, sequenced in a study of OX40 agonist ivuxolimab in advanced cancers. Clones were sequenced by immunoSEQ multiplex PCR, and TCRdb holds only the in-frame ones, with some missing. The table lists 82,000 or so clones, 80% to 95% of them singletons, with under 0.7% in the top ten. This sample comprised CD4+ or CD8+ T cells sorted from blood, obtained in a trial of the OX40 agonist ivuxolimab. The receptors derive from an adult with an advanced solid tumor such as melanoma, head and neck, liver or kidney cancer.

This clone has just a few counts. The CDR3 bases are TGTGCCAGCACGAAGGGACCGACCCAAGAGACCCAGTACTTC. This sequence encodes CASTKGPTQETQYF. The rearrangement joins TRBV2 to TRBJ2-5, with D perhaps given as TRBD1 or TRBD2 (5 bases each). The CDR3 spans 14 residues. Germline lookup yields CDR1 SNHLY and CDR2 FYNNEI. With 7 bases removed from V and 1 base from J, the gap between germline ends came to 13 bases. The whole variable domain, remainder taken from reference TRBV2 and TRBJ2-5, is EPEVTQTPSHQVTQMGQEVILRCVPISNHLYFYWYRQILGQKVEFLVSFYNNEISEKSEIFDDQFSVERPDGSNFTLKIRSTKLEDSAMYFCASTKGPTQETQYFGPGTRLLVL.

As DNA, the CDR3 is TGTGCCAGCAGCTTGGGGGTCTGGGGTCAGGGGCCCCAGCATTTT. As protein: CASSLGVWGQGPQHF. The chain couples TRBV7-2 to TRBJ1-5; perhaps TRBD1 as D (5 bases). This CDR3 has 15 residues. In germline, CDR1 is SGHTA, CDR2 FQGNSA. Trimming took 3 bases from V and 9 from J, leaving 18 bases between them.